Listed below are T cell receptor beta chains from one sample, sequenced in a study of blood T cell repertoires in COVID-19. TCRdb's copy holds only in-frame clones and misses some; the assay was immunoSEQ multiplex PCR. This sample has about 200,000 clones, with around 84% found just once. Source material: peripheral blood. Source of these receptors: a human donor in a cohort sampled during active COVID-19. The CDR3 runs from the conserved cysteine through the conserved F or W. A D gene is named only where the DNA matches it firmly. For some rows the clone size is stated as once, few or many, or as a class when expanded; others skip it.

>TRBJ1-4|-|-|TRBV5-1
TGCGCCAGCAGCTTTACCCCAGGGGTGGCTAATGAAAAACTGTTTTTT
CASSFTPGVANEKLFF
>TRBJ1-4|-|-|TRBV28
TGTGCCAGCAGTTTGACAGCTACTAATGAAAAACTGTTTTTT
CASSLTATNEKLFF
>TRBJ2-1|TRBD1|-|TRBV29-1
TGCAGCGTTGGGGACAGGGCCTTGACTGAGCAGTTCTTC
CSVGDRALTEQFF
>TRBJ2-7|TRBD1|-|TRBV4-2
TGTGCCAGCAGCCACCTCTCGGGGCCAGGGGGCGCTTGGGACGAGCAGTACTTC
CASSHLSGPGGAWDEQYF
>TRBJ2-1|TRBD2|once|TRBV5-1
TGCGCCAGCAGCTTGGCCGGTCTAGCGGGAGGGCCCTCCTACAATGAGCAGTTCTTC
CASSLAGLAGGPSYNEQFF
>TRBJ2-7|-|-|TRBV28
TGTGCCAGCAGCTCCCTGTCCGGGAGCATCTACGAGCAGTACTTC
CASSSLSGSIYEQYF
>TRBJ1-1|-|-|TRBV18
TGTGCCAGCTCACAAAAGTCTCAGGCTTCGAACACTGAAGCTTTCTTT
CASSQKSQASNTEAFF
>TRBJ1-5|-|few|TRBV24-1
TGTGCCACCAGTGACTCCCGCAGGGGCAATCAGCCCCAGCATTTT
CATSDSRRGNQPQHF
>TRBJ2-7|-|-|TRBV21-1
TGTGCCAGCAACTCGAGGACAGATCTCTACGAGCAGTACTTC
CASNSRTDLYEQYF
>TRBJ2-7|TRBD1|-|TRBV10-3
TGTGCCGTATCCGAGTGGACAGGGAACTACGAGCAGTACTTC
CAVSEWTGNYEQYF
>TRBJ2-5|TRBD1|-|TRBV19
TGTGCCAGTAGTACCGACAGGGGGTTACAAGAGACCCAGTACTTC
CASSTDRGLQETQYF
>TRBJ2-7|-|-|TRBV28
TGTGCCAGCATGAGGGACACCTCCTACGAGCAGTACTTC
CASMRDTSYEQYF
>TRBJ2-1|-|many|TRBV9
TGTGCCAGCAGCGTAGGCGGTACATCCTCCTACAATGAGCAGTTCTTC
CASSVGGTSSYNEQFF
>TRBJ1-1|-|-|TRBV29-1
TGCAGCGTCACGGGGTACACTGAAGCTTTCTTT
CSVTGYTEAFF
>TRBJ2-1|-|-|TRBV5-1
TGCGCCAGCAGCTCGGAGCCCAGGGTCCGAGACAATGAGCAGTTCTTC
CASSSEPRVRDNEQFF
>TRBJ2-1|-|few|TRBV24-1
TGTGCCACCAGTGACACAGGGGAGGCCTCCTACAATGAGCAGTTCTTC
CATSDTGEASYNEQFF
>TRBJ1-4|-|-|TRBV30
TGTGCCTGGAGTGTAACGCCGGTTGAAAAACTGTTTTTT
CAWSVTPVEKLFF
>TRBJ2-1|TRBD2|-|TRBV7-9
TGTGCCAGCAGCTTAGGGACTAGCAGTAGGGACAATGAGCAGTTCTTC
CASSLGTSSRDNEQFF
>TRBJ1-4|-|-|TRBV19
TGTGCCAGTAGCCGAGCTTGGACAGCGAGCAATGAAAAACTGTTTTTT
CASSRAWTASNEKLFF
>TRBJ1-1|-|-|TRBV6-5
TGTGCCAGCAGTTACACAACATCAGGGGTACGGGCCGAAGCTTTCTTT
CASSYTTSGVRAEAFF
>TRBJ2-7|TRBD1|-|TRBV6-5
TGTGCCAGCAGCCCATCCATACAGGGGTTCTTCGAGCAGTACTTC
CASSPSIQGFFEQYF
>TRBJ1-2|-|-|TRBV6-5
TGTGCCAGCAGTTATACAGGTGATGGCTACACCTTC
CASSYTGDGYTF
>TRBJ2-1|-|-|TRBV5-1
TGCGCCAGCAGCTTGGAGCGGCAGGGGTATTACAATGAGCAGTTCTTC
CASSLERQGYYNEQFF
>TRBJ1-5|-|-|TRBV2
TGTGCCAGCAGTCAGACAGGAGTAAATCAGCCCCAGCATTTT
CASSQTGVNQPQHF
>TRBJ2-7|-|-|TRBV29-1
TGCAGCGTGCTCTGGGACTCCTCGAGCTCCTACGAGCAGTACTTC
CSVLWDSSSSYEQYF
>TRBJ2-3|TRBD2|-|TRBV18
TGTGCCAGCTCACCCGCTAGCGGGAGATTGGCGCAGTATTTT
CASSPASGRLAQYF
>TRBJ2-1|TRBD2|-|TRBV30
TGTGCCTGGAACGGGGTAGCGGGGGTCTCCTACAATGAGCAGTTCTTC
CAWNGVAGVSYNEQFF
>TRBJ2-7|-|-|TRBV4-1
TGCGCCAGCAGCCAAGTTTGCGGGGAACAAAAAAACCCGACCTACGAGCAGTACTTC
CASSQVCGEQKNPTYEQYF
>TRBJ1-2|TRBD1|-|TRBV5-6
TGTGCCAGCGGACAGGAGGGGTATGGCTACACCTTC
CASGQEGYGYTF
>TRBJ2-3|TRBD2|-|TRBV19
TGTGCCAGCAAGGATTTAGCGGGAGTTGGGACAGATACGCAGTATTTT
CASKDLAGVGTDTQYF
>TRBJ2-5|-|-|TRBV11-2
TGTGCCAGCAGCTTATCACAATGGTTCAGACAAGAGACCCAGTACTTC
CASSLSQWFRQETQYF
>TRBJ2-1|TRBD2|-|TRBV29-1
TGCAGCGTTGAACGGGGGACTAGCGGGAGACGTGAGCAGTTCTTC
CSVERGTSGRREQFF
>TRBJ2-2|-|-|TRBV6-5
TGTGCCAGCAGTTATGTTAGCGGCGCCACCGGGGAGCTGTTTTTT
CASSYVSGATGELFF
>TRBJ2-3|TRBD2|-|TRBV2
TGTGCCAGCGGGCTAGCGGGAGGGTCAGATACGCAGTATTTT
CASGLAGGSDTQYF
>TRBJ1-4|TRBD1|once|TRBV15
TGTGCCACCAGCAGACTATCAGGGGGCTATGAGAAACTGTTTTTT
CATSRLSGGYEKLFF
>TRBJ2-7|-|-|TRBV7-9
TGTGCCAGCAGCCATCAACCGGGACACATTCTATACGAGCAGTACTTC
CASSHQPGHILYEQYF
>TRBJ2-5|TRBD2|few|TRBV30
TGTGCCTGGAGTTCGGGACTAGCGGGACAAGAGACCCAGTACTTC
CAWSSGLAGQETQYF
>TRBJ2-2|-|-|TRBV11-1
TGTGCCAGCAGCTTAATCGGCGGATCCGGGGAGCTGTTTTTT
CASSLIGGSGELFF
>TRBJ2-7|-|-|TRBV18
TGTGCCAGCTCGCACACTAGCTCCGAGCAGTACTTC
CASSHTSSEQYF
>TRBJ2-7|TRBD2|-|TRBV7-6
TGTGCCAGCAGCTTCGGACTAGGTATTGCCTACGAGCAGTACTTC
CASSFGLGIAYEQYF
>TRBJ2-3|-|-|TRBV14
TGTGCCAGCAGCCTCCTCACAGATACGCAGTATTTT
CASSLLTDTQYF
>TRBJ2-1|-|-|TRBV28
TGTGCCAGCAGTTATCCGGGAGCAGGTGAGCAGTTCTTC
CASSYPGAGEQFF
>TRBJ2-5|-|few|TRBV7-9
TGTGCCAGCAGCTTACTTCAGGGAATACAAGAGCGCCAGTACTTC
CASSLLQGIQERQYF
>TRBJ2-1|-|many|TRBV15
TGTGCCACCAGCAGAGGAGCAGGTGCCAATGAGCAGTTCTTC
CATSRGAGANEQFF
>TRBJ2-7|TRBD2|once|TRBV7-9
TGTGCCAGTTTTAACGGGCGGGAGTCCTACGAGCAGTACTTC
CASFNGRESYEQYF
>TRBJ2-1|-|-|TRBV28
TGTGCCAGCAGTGACTCATACTCCTACAATGAGCAGTTCTTC
CASSDSYSYNEQFF
>TRBJ2-7|TRBD2|few|TRBV9
TGTGCCAGCAGCGCACTAGCGGGAGTAGGCTACGAGCAGTACTTC
CASSALAGVGYEQYF
>TRBJ2-7|TRBD2|-|TRBV5-5
TGTGCCAGCAAGATAGAAGCTAGCGGGAGCGACGAGCAGTACTTC
CASKIEASGSDEQYF
>TRBJ1-1|-|once|TRBV6-5
TGTGCCAGCAGTTACGGGGGGGATCCTGAAGCTTTCTTT
CASSYGGDPEAFF
>TRBJ1-2|-|-|TRBV29-1
TGCAGCGTTGGTTTACAGGCTGGCAGCTACACCTTC
CSVGLQAGSYTF
>TRBJ2-2|TRBD1|-|TRBV19
TGTGCCAGTAGTTTAAACAGGGGGCCCGGGGAGCTGTTTTTT
CASSLNRGPGELFF
>TRBJ2-7|-|-|TRBV7-9
TGTGCCAGCAGCTTGAAGAACAGATACGAGCAGTACTTC
CASSLKNRYEQYF
>TRBJ1-2|-|few|TRBV27
TGTGCCAGCAGTCCCTTTACAGGGACCTCGGGGAATGGCTACACCTTC
CASSPFTGTSGNGYTF
>TRBJ2-1|-|-|TRBV21-1
-
CARSVGRGTSGVNEQFF
>TRBJ2-1|TRBD1|-|TRBV5-1
TGCGCCAGCAGCGGGGCAGGGGGTCCCAATGAGCAGTTCTTC
CASSGAGGPNEQFF
>TRBJ2-6|-|-|TRBV19
TGTGCCAGTAGTTCAGACCCTCCGGGACAAATCTCTGGGGCCAACGTCCTGACTTTC
CASSSDPPGQISGANVLTF
>TRBJ2-4|-|-|TRBV15
TGTGCCACCAGCAGAGACCTAAACATTCAGTACTTC
CATSRDLNIQYF
>TRBJ2-5|-|-|TRBV20-1
TGCAGTCAGGGGCAGAGGCGGACCCAGTACTTC
CSQGQRRTQYF
>TRBJ2-3|-|-|TRBV2
TGTGCCAGCGGTTCCCGGGATACGCAGTATTTT
CASGSRDTQYF
>TRBJ1-3|TRBD1|-|TRBV4-1
TGCGCCAGCAGCCAACCCTCCCACAGGGGGGCTGGAAACACCATATATTTT
CASSQPSHRGAGNTIYF